The T cell receptor beta chain described here comes from a study of blood T cell repertoires in COVID-19. The CDR3 length is 15 residues. Germline loops: CDR1 SGHDT, CDR2 YYEEEE. The ends lost 2 bases at V and 4 bases at J; junction bases unmatched: 6. TCRdb's table, derived via immunoSEQ multiplex PCR, lists solely in-frame clones and lacks some. The table has 200,000 to 250,000 clones, about four fifths seen once. The V and J genes are TRBV5-6 and TRBJ2-5, with 9 bases identical to TRBD2. The sample comprised PBMCs or T cells enriched from blood (not recorded which). This clonotype originated in a woman aged 40 to 50 who had recovered from COVID-19. The CDR3 is CASSLGGRAIETQYF. The DNA of the CDR3 is TGTGCCAGCAGCTTAGGCGGGAGGGCCATAGAGACCCAGTACTTC.